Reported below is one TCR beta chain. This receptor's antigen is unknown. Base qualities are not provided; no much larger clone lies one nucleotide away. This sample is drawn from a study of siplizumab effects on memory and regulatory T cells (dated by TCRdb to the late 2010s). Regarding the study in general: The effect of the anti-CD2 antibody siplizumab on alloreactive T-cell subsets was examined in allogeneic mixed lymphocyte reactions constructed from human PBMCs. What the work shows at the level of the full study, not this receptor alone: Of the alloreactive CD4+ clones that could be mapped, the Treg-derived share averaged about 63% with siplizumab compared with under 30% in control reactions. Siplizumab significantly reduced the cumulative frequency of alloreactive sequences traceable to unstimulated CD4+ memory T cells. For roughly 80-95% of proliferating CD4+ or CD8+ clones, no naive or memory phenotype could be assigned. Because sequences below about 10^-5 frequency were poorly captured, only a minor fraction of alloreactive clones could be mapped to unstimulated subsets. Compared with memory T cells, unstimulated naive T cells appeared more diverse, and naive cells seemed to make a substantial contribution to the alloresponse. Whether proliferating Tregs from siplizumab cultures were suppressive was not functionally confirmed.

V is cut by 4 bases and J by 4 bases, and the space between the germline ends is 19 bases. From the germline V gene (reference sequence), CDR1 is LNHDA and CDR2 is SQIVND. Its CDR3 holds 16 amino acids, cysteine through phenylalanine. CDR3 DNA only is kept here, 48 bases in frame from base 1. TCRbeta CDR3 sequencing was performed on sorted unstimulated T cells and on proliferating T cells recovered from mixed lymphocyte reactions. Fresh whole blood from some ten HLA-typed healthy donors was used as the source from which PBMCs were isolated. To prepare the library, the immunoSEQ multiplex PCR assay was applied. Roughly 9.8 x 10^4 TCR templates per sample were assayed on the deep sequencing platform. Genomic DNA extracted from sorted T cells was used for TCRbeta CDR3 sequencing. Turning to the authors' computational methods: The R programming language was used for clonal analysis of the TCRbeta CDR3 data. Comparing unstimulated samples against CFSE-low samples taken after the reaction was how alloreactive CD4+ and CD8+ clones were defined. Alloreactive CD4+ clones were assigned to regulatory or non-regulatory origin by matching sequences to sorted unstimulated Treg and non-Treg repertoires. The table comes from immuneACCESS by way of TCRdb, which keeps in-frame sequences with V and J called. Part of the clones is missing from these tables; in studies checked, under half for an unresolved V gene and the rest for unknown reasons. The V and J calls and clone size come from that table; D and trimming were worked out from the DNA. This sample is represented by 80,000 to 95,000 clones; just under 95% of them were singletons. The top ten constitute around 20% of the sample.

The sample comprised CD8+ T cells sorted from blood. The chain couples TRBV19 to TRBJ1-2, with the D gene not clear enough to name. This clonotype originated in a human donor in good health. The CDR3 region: CASSTLNTSPLYGYTF. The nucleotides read TGTGCCAGTAGTACCCTAAACACGAGTCCCCTCTATGGCTACACCTTC. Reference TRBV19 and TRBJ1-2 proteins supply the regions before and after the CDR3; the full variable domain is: DGGITQSPKYLFRKEGQNVTLSCEQNLNHDAMYWYRQDPGQGLRLIYYSQIVNDFQKGDIAEGYSVSREKKESFPLTVTSAQKNPTAFYLCASSTLNTSPLYGYTFGSGTRLTVV.